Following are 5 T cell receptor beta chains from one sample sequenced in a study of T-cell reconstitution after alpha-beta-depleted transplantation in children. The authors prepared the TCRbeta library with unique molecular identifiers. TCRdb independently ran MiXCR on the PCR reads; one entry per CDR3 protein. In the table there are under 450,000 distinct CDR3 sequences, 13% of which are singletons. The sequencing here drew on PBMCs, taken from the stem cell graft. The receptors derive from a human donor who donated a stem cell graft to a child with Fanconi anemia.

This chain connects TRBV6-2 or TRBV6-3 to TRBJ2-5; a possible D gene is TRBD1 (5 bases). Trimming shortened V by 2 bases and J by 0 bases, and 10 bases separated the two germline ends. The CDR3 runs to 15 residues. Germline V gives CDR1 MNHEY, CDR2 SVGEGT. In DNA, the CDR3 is TGTGCCAGCAGTTACAAACAGGAATACCAAGAGACCCAGTACTTC. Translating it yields CASSYKQEYQETQYF.

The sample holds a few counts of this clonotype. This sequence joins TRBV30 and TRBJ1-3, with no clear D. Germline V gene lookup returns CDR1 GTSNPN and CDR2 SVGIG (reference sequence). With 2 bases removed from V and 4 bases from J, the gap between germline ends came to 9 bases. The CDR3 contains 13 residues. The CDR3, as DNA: TGTGCCTGGAGTACCGTCTTGGGAAACACCATATATTTT. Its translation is CAWSTVLGNTIYF.

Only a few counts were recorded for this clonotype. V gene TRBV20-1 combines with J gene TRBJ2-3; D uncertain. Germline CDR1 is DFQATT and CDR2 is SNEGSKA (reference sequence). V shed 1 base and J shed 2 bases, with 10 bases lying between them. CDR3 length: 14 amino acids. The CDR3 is CSARGGPITDTQYF. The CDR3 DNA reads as TGCAGTGCTAGAGGCGGACCAATCACAGATACGCAGTATTTT.

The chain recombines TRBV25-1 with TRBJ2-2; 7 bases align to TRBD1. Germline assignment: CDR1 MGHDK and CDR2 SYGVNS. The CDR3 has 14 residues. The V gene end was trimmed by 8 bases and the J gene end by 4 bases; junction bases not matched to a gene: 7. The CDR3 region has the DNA TGTGCCAGCGTTGGACAGGACAGCACCGGGGAGCTGTTTTTT. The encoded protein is CASVGQDSTGELFF.

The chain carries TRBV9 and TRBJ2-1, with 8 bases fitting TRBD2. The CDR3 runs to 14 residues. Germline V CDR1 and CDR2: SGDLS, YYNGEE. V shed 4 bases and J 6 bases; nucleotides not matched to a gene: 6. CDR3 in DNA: TGTGCCAGCAGCCCCAGTCGGGGGGGCAATGAGCAGTTCTTC. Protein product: CASSPSRGGNEQFF.